Listed here are 22 T cell receptor beta chains from one sample, sequenced in a study of control samples from healthy donors and cancer patients (dated by TCRdb to the early 2020s). The library was obtained by the immunoSEQ multiplex PCR assay. The table comes from immuneACCESS by way of TCRdb, which keeps in-frame sequences with V and J called. Part of the clones is missing from these tables; in studies checked, under half for an unresolved V gene and the rest for unknown reasons. For this sample there are roughly 130,000 clones; more than 85% appear just once. The ten most abundant clones make up 8.6% of the sample. The sequenced sample was blood. These receptors all stem from a man between 18 and 29 years old in good health.

J is TRBJ2-7 and V is TRBV7-9, with D perhaps TRBD2 (6 bases). The CDR3 has 13 amino acids. V lost 3 bases to trimming and J lost 5 bases, with 11 bases between them. CDR1 and CDR2 from the germline V gene are SEHNR and FQNEAQ (reference sequence). Here the CDR3 reads CASSFGPGDEQYF. In DNA form, the CDR3 reads TGTGCCAGCAGCTTCGGTCCGGGAGACGAGCAGTACTTC.

The rearrangement uses TRBV28 and TRBJ1-1; D call uncertain. Germline CDR1 and CDR2: MDHEN and SYDVKM. CDR3 size: 17 residues. The ends were cut back, 6 bases at V and 0 bases at J, with 20 bases in the middle. CDR3: CASSFGGGSHMNTEAFF. CDR3 in DNA: TGTGCCAGCAGCTTCGGAGGCGGGTCACACATGAACACTGAAGCTTTCTTT.

The chain combines TRBV5-5 with TRBJ1-6; 9 positions agree with TRBD1. V lost 4 bases, J lost 8 bases, and 7 bases stayed unmatched. Germline V gene data show CDR1 as SGHKS and CDR2 as YYEKEE (reference sequence). This CDR3 spans 15 amino acids. Here the CDR3 DNA reads TGTGCCAGCAGCGGGGACAGGGAGGGGTATTCACCCCTCCACTTT. Translation gives CASSGDREGYSPLHF.

This chain links TRBV18 with TRBJ2-7; no reliable D call. The V end lost 6 bases, the J end lost 3 bases, and 12 bases lay between the germline ends. The germline gives CDR1 KGHSH, CDR2 LQKENI. The CDR3 is 13 amino acids. CDR3 DNA sequence: TGTGCCAGCTCTCAAGACACGTTCTACGAGCAGTACTTC. Its protein is CASSQDTFYEQYF.

The V call is TRBV14, the J call TRBJ2-2, with a possible D match to TRBD2 (5 bases). CDR3 length equals 13 residues. The germline V and J ends were trimmed by 1 base and 7 bases, with 7 bases remaining between them. Looked up from germline, CDR1 is SGHDN and CDR2 is FVKESK. The CDR3 loop is CASSQARGGELFF. DNA of the CDR3: TGTGCCAGCAGCCAAGCACGGGGCGGGGAGCTGTTTTTT.

The genes are TRBV9 and TRBJ2-5; 8 bases are a match to TRBD1. Germline CDR1 reads SGDLS; CDR2 reads YYNGEE. CDR3 size: 13 residues. The ends lost 3 bases at V and 6 bases at J; junction bases unmatched: 4. This chain's CDR3 is CASSADRGQTQYF. CDR3 coding DNA: TGTGCCAGCAGCGCCGACAGGGGACAGACCCAGTACTTC.

This rearrangement joins TRBV9 to TRBJ1-1, with TRBD1 identical over 8 bases. Germline values: CDR1 SGDLS, CDR2 YYNGEE. The CDR3 loop spans 15 amino acids. Trimming took 4 bases from V and 1 from J; bases not matched to a gene: 6. The CDR3 nucleotides are TGTGCCAGCAGCCCCCGACAGGGGCCGAACACTGAAGCTTTCTTT. This sequence encodes CASSPRQGPNTEAFF.

A few counts support this clone. This chain connects TRBV3-1 (or the pseudogene TRBV3-2) to TRBJ2-2; TRBD2 is a possible D gene (6 bases). Germline V gives CDR1 LGHDT, CDR2 YNNKEL (reference sequence). CDR3 size: 17 residues. V was trimmed by 4 bases and J by 2 bases, leaving 17 bases between them. CDR3 in amino acids: CASSPSGWRDNTGELFF. The CDR3 bases are TGTGCCAGCAGCCCATCAGGGTGGCGGGACAACACCGGGGAGCTGTTTTTT.

V usage is TRBV6-1 and J usage is TRBJ2-5, with D perhaps given as TRBD1 or TRBD2 (5 bases each). Germline assignment: CDR1 MNHNS and CDR2 SASEGT. Trimming removed 3 bases at V and 2 bases at J, with 10 bases between. The CDR3 sequence is 14 residues long. The CDR3 DNA sequence: TGTGCCAGCAGTGACGAGGGGCCTCAAGAGACCCAGTACTTC. Its protein product is CASSDEGPQETQYF.

A single count supports this clone. The chain recombines TRBV5-5 with TRBJ1-6; unclear D gene. Germline V gene sequence: CDR1 SGHKS, CDR2 YYEKEE (reference sequence). Trimming took 2 bases from V and 0 from J, leaving 6 bases between them. The CDR3 is made up of 15 amino acids. CDR3 in DNA: TGTGCCAGCAGCTTTATCGCCTCCTATAATTCACCCCTCCACTTT. This codes for CASSFIASYNSPLHF.

The CDR3 sequence is CASSYSAGNYGYTF. CDR3 DNA sequence: TGTGCCAGCAGTTACTCCGCCGGAAACTATGGCTACACCTTC. This rearrangement joins TRBV6-5 to TRBJ1-2; D gene ambiguous. CDR1 and CDR2 from the germline V gene are MNHEY and SVGAGI. The CDR3 is 14 residues long. Trimming removed 0 bases at V and 2 bases at J, with 7 bases between.

The chain links TRBV5-1 to TRBJ1-4; D is uncertain. The germline CDR1 and CDR2 sequences are SGHRS and YFSETQ. Trimming stripped 4 bases from V and 1 base from J, with 8 bases between. This CDR3 has 14 residues. DNA of the CDR3: TGCGCCAGCAGCAGGACGGTAACTAATGAAAAACTGTTTTTT. Translation gives CASSRTVTNEKLFF.

The V and J genes are TRBV12-5 and TRBJ2-3; 10 bases agree with TRBD2. J lost 6 bases, V lost 6 bases, and 9 bases had no gene match. This CDR3 region has 15 residues. Germline CDR1 reads LGHNT; CDR2 reads FRNRAP. The CDR3 DNA follows: TGTGCTAGTGGACCAAGCGGGGGGGCCGCTGATACGCAGTATTTT. Translating gives CASGPSGGAADTQYF. Using reference TRBV12-5 and TRBJ2-3 for the parts outside the CDR3, the full variable domain is DARVTQTPRHKVTEMGQEVTMRCQPILGHNTVFWYRQTMMQGLELLAYFRNRAPLDDSGMPKDRFSAEMPDATLATLKIQPSEPRDSAVYFCASGPSGGAADTQYFGPGTRLTVL.

The genes are TRBV10-2 and TRBJ1-5; D remains ambiguous. Trimming pared 11 bases from V and 2 bases from J, leaving 13 bases between. CDR1 and CDR2 (germline): WSHSY, SAAADI. CDR3 length: 13 residues. The DNA for the CDR3 is TGCGCCGTAAAGGCAGGAGGCAATCAGCCCCAGCATTTT. This translates into CAVKAGGNQPQHF.

The chain couples TRBV10-3 to TRBJ1-5; 7 nucleotides line up with TRBD1. The CDR3 length is 15 residues. Germline V CDR1 and CDR2: ENHRY, SYGVKD. Germline trimming cut 3 bases from V and 7 bases from J; bases unmatched to any gene: 9. The chain's CDR3 is CAISDVGQAGQPQHF. The CDR3 region has the DNA TGTGCCATCAGTGACGTCGGACAGGCCGGGCAGCCCCAGCATTTT.

The V and J genes are TRBV7-9 and TRBJ1-1; maybe TRBD1 (5 bases). The CDR3 consists of 11 residues. Trimming pared 5 bases from V and 7 bases from J, leaving 8 bases between. The germline V gene encodes CDR1 SEHNR and CDR2 FQNEAQ (reference sequence). This CDR3 reads CASSLGGEAFF. CDR3 DNA: TGTGCCAGCAGCCTCGGGGGTGAAGCTTTCTTT.

The CDR3 DNA follows: TGTGCCAGCAGTGAACGCGGACAGGCGATAAGGAGCTACACCTTC. It codes for CASSERGQAIRSYTF. The chain carries TRBV6-1 and TRBJ1-2, with 7 bases fitting TRBD1. This CDR3 is 15 amino acids long. CDR1 is MNHNS, CDR2 SASEGT, per germline. After removal of 2 bases from V and 9 bases from J, the junction contained 12 bases not matched to a gene.

V is TRBV7-2 and J is TRBJ2-1; 8 nucleotides line up with TRBD2. Trimming removed 4 bases from V and 4 bases from J; junction bases left unmatched: 9. Germline loops: CDR1 SGHTA, CDR2 FQGNSA. This CDR3 region has 16 residues. CDR3: CASSSPAAGVYNEQFF. The CDR3 region has the DNA TGTGCCAGCAGCTCCCCCGCAGCGGGAGTATACAATGAGCAGTTCTTC.

V gene TRBV2 combines with J gene TRBJ1-2, with D perhaps TRBD1 (5 bases). The ends were cut back, 4 bases at V and 4 bases at J, with 10 bases in the middle. Germline V gene data show CDR1 as SNHLY and CDR2 as FYNNEI. The length of the CDR3 is 13 residues. The CDR3 bases are TGTGCCAGCAGTGTGGAGGGGAGCTATGGCTACACCTTC. Its translation is CASSVEGSYGYTF.

The rearrangement joins TRBV7-9 to TRBJ1-2; D gene uncertain. Germline V CDR1 and CDR2: SEHNR, FQNEAQ (reference sequence). This CDR3 contains 12 residues. Trimming cost V 0 bases and J 8 bases, with 7 bases left between them. CDR3 nucleotides: TGTGCCAGCAGCTTAGCATCTTCCGGCTACACCTTC. This translates into CASSLASSGYTF.

V gene TRBV5-6 combines with J gene TRBJ2-1; no definite D call. Germline CDR1 SGHDT, CDR2 YYEEEE. The CDR3 is 12 amino acids. Trimming cost V 3 bases and J 5 bases, with 6 bases left between them. The CDR3 coding sequence is TGTGCCAGCAGCTACGGAAACAATGAGCAGTTCTTC. Translating gives CASSYGNNEQFF. The full variable domain, its missing parts supplied by reference TRBV5-6 and TRBJ2-1, is DAGVTQSPTHLIKTRGQQVTLRCSPKSGHDTVSWYQQALGQGPQFIFQYYEEEERQRGNFPDRFSGHQFPNYSSELNVNALLLGDSALYLCASSYGNNEQFFGPGTRLTVL.

The rearrangement links TRBV10-1 to TRBJ2-3, with 8 bases that match TRBD2. The CDR3 covers 14 residues. The V and J ends lost 3 bases and 3 bases, in that order; junction bases with no gene match: 2. The germline CDR1 and CDR2 sequences are WNHNN and SYGVQD (reference sequence). CDR3 sequence (DNA): TGCGCCAGCAGTGACTTAGCGGGGACAGATACGCAGTATTTT. Translated: CASSDLAGTDTQYF.